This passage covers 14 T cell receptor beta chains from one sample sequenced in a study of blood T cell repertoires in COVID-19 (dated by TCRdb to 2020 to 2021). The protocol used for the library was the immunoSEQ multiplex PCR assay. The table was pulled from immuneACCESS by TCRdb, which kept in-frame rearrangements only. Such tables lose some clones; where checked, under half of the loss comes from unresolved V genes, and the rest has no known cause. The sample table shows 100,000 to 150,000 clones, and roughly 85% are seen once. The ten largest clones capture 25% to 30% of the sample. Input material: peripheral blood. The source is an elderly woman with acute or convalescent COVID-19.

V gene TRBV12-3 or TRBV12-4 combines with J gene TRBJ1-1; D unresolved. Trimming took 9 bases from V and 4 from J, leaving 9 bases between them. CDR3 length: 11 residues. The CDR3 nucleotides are TGTGCCAGTCGGTACCTCACTGAAGCTTTCTTT. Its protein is CASRYLTEAFF.

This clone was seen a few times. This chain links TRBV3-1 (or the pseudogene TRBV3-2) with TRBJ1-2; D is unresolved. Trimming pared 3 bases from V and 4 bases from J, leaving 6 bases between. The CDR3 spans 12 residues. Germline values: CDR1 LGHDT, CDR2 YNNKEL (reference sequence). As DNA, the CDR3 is TGTGCCAGCAGCCAGTCTCTCTATGGCTACACCTTC. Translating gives CASSQSLYGYTF.

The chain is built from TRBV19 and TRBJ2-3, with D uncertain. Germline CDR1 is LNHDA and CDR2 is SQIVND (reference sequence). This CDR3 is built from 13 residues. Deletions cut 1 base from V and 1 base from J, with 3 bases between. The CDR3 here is CASSIVGTDTQYF. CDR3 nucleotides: TGTGCCAGTAGTATAGTCGGCACAGATACGCAGTATTTT.

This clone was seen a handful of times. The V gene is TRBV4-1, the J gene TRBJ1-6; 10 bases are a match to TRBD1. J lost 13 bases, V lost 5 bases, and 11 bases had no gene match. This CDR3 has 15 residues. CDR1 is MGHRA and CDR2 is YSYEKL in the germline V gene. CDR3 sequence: CASSAVDRGLHPLHF. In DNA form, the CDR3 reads TGCGCCAGCAGCGCGGTCGACAGGGGGCTTCACCCCCTCCACTTT.

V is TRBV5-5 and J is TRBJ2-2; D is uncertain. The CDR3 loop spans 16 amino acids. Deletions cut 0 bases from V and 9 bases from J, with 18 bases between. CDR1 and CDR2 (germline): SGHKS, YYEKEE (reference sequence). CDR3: CASSLGASTAYRELFF. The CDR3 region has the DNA TGTGCCAGCAGCTTGGGGGCCTCGACGGCTTACCGGGAGCTGTTTTTT.

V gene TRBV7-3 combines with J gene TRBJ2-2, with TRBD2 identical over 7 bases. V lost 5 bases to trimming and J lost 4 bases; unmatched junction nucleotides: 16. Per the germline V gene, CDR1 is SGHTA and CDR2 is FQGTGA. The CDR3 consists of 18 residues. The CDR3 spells CASSRRSLGGVGTGELFF. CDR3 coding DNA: TGTGCCAGCAGCCGCCGTTCTTTGGGGGGGGTCGGCACCGGGGAGCTGTTTTTT.

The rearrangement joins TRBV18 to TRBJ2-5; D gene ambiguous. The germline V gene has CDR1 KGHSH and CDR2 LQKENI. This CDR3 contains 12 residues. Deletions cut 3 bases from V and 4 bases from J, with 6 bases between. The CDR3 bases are TGTGCCAGCTCACCCCCCCTAGAGACCCAGTACTTC. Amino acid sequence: CASSPPLETQYF.

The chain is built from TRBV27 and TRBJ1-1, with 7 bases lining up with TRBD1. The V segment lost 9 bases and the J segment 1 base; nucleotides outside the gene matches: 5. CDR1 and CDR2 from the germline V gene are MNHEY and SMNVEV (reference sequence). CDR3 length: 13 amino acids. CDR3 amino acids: CASTGQTNTEAFF. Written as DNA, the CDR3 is TGTGCCAGTACGGGACAGACGAACACTGAAGCTTTCTTT.

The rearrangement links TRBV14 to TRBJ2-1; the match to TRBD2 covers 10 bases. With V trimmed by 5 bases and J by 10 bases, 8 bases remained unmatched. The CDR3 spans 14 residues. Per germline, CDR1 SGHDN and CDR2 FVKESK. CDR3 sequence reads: CASSLAGGAREQFF. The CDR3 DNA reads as TGTGCCAGCAGCTTAGCGGGGGGAGCGCGAGAGCAGTTCTTC.

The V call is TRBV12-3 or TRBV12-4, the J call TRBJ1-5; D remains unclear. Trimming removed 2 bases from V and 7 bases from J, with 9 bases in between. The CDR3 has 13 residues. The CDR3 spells CASSLNSGQPQHF. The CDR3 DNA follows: TGTGCCAGCAGTTTAAATTCCGGGCAGCCCCAGCATTTT.

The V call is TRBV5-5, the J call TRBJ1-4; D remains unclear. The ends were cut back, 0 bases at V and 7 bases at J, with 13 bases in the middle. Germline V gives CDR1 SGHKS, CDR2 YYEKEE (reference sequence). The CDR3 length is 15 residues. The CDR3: CASSLGPTLGEKLFF. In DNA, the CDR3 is TGTGCCAGCAGCTTGGGACCGACACTGGGTGAAAAACTGTTTTTT.

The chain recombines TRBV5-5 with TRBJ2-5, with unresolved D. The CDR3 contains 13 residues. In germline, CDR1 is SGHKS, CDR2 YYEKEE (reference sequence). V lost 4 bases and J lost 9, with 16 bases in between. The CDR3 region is CASSPPRVAAQYF. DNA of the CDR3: TGTGCCAGCAGCCCCCCACGGGTGGCGGCCCAGTACTTC.

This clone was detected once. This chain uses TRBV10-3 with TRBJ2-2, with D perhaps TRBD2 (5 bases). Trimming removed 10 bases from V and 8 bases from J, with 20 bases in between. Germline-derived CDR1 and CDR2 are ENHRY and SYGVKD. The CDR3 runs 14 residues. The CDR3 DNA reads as TGTGCCACCGCGCCTTCCGAGGGCAGAGGGGAGCTGTTTTTT. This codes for CATAPSEGRGELFF.

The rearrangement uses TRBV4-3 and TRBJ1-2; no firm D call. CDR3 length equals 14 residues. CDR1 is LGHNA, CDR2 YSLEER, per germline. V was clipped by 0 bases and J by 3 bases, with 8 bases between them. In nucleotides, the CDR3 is TGCGCCAGCAGCCAAGATTGGGCCGACTATGGCTACACCTTC. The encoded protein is CASSQDWADYGYTF.